The 8 T cell receptor beta chains below all came from one sample that was sequenced in a study of identical twins. TCRdb independently ran MiXCR on the 5' RACE reads; one entry per CDR3 protein. The sample has about 520,000 distinct CDR3 sequences; roughly 21% are singletons. These same records also appear under a second study, on T cells expressing NK-cell markers.

Material for sequencing was CD4+ T cells sorted from blood. The receptors were sampled from a woman under 30 in good health.

This CDR3 is CASSVGQQLGNIQYF. CDR3 DNA: TGTGCCAGCAGCGTAGGGCAGCAGCTTGGAAACATTCAGTACTTC. The chain employs TRBV9 and TRBJ2-4; D is ambiguous. Germline V gives CDR1 SGDLS, CDR2 YYNGEE. The CDR3 loop spans 15 amino acids. Trimming took 0 bases from V and 6 from J, leaving 13 bases between them.

The chain recombines TRBV20-1 with TRBJ2-3, with 8 bases aligning to TRBD2. CDR3 length: 14 amino acids. V lost 3 bases to trimming and J lost 3 bases; unmatched junction nucleotides: 5. The germline V gene encodes CDR1 DFQATT and CDR2 SNEGSKA (reference sequence). In DNA, the CDR3 is TGCAGTGCTAGCTCGGGCGGGAGGACAGATACGCAGTATTTT. Amino acid sequence: CSASSGGRTDTQYF.

The table lists this clonotype with a few counts. V usage is TRBV6-2 or TRBV6-3 and J usage is TRBJ2-2; D is uncertain. V lost 5 bases to trimming and J lost 11 bases, with 9 bases between them. This CDR3 is built from 11 residues. Germline loops: CDR1 MNHEY, CDR2 SVGEGT. Here the CDR3 reads CASSASTELFF. In DNA, the CDR3 is TGTGCCAGCAGTGCCTCCACTGAGCTGTTTTTT.

The chain recombines TRBV18 with TRBJ1-1; no definite D call. The germline V and J ends were trimmed by 0 bases and 11 bases, with 10 bases remaining between them. CDR1 and CDR2 from the germline V gene are KGHSH and LQKENI. There are 12 residues in the CDR3. CDR3 sequence reads: CASSPPFLEAFF. Here the CDR3 DNA reads TGTGCCAGCTCACCACCTTTCCTGGAGGCTTTCTTT. Variable domain in full (rest from reference TRBV18 and TRBJ1-1): NAGVMQNPRHLVRRRGQEARLRCSPMKGHSHVYWYRQLPEEGLKFMVYLQKENIIDESGMPKERFSAEFPKEGPSILRIQQVVRGDSAAYFCASSPPFLEAFFGQGTRLTVV.

This clonotype was seen more than once but under ten times. V is TRBV7-9 and J is TRBJ2-7; a weak D match, TRBD1 (5 bases). The V end lost 4 bases, the J end lost 2 bases, and 12 bases lay between the germline ends. This CDR3 is built from 14 residues. The V gene's germline CDR1 is SEHNR and CDR2 FQNEAQ (reference sequence). The CDR3 DNA sequence: TGTGCCAGCAGCTCGACCCGACAGCCCTACGAGCAGTACTTC. Protein: CASSSTRQPYEQYF.

This clonotype was picked up a small number of times. The chain links TRBV7-2 to TRBJ2-5, with D hard to call. Per the germline V gene, CDR1 is SGHTA and CDR2 is FQGNSA. CDR3 length: 16 amino acids. The ends were cut back, 1 base at V and 1 base at J, with 13 bases in the middle. In DNA, the CDR3 is TGTGCCAGCAGCTTAGTACCTGGAGCAGTCCAAGAGACCCAGTACTTC. Translating it yields CASSLVPGAVQETQYF.

This clonotype was recorded once. The chain's CDR3 is CASSFILAYTGELFF. CDR3 bases: TGCGCCAGCAGCTTCATTCTAGCCTACACCGGGGAGCTGTTTTTT. The chain employs TRBV5-1 and TRBJ2-2, with D tentatively TRBD2 (5 bases). The germline V and J ends were trimmed by 2 bases and 3 bases, with 11 bases remaining between them. Germline CDR1 is SGHRS and CDR2 is YFSETQ. The CDR3 totals 15 residues.

The chain employs TRBV7-2 and TRBJ1-5, with D possibly TRBD1 on 5 matching bases. Germline CDR1 reads SGHTA; CDR2 reads FQGNSA. The CDR3 covers 15 residues. Trimming removed 5 bases from V and 1 base from J, with 12 bases in between. CDR3 coding DNA: TGTGCCAGCAGCCCGCAGGGTTCGAGCAATCAGCCCCAGCATTTT. It is translated as CASSPQGSSNQPQHF.